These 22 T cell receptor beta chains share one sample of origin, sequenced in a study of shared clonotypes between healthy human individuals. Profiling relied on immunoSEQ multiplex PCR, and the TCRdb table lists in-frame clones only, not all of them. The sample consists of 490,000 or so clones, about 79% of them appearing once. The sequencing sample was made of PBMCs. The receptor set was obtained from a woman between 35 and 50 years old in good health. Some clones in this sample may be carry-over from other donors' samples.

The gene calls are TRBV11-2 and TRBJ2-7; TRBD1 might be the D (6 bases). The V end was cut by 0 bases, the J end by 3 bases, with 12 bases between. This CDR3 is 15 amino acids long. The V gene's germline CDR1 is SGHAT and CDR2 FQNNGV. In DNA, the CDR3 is TGTGCCAGCAGCTTAGAAGACAGGAGTTACTACGAGCAGTACTTC. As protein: CASSLEDRSYYEQYF.

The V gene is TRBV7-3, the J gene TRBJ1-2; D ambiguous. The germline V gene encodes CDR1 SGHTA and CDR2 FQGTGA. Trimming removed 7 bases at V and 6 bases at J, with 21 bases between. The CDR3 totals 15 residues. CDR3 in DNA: TGTGCCAGCACGGGTCAGAGAGGGCGTCTGCATGGCTACACCTTC. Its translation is CASTGQRGRLHGYTF. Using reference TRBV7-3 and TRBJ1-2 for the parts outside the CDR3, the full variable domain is GAGVSQTPSNKVTEKGKYVELRCDPISGHTALYWYRQSLGQGPEFLIYFQGTGAADDSGLPNDRFFAVRPEGSVSTLKIQRTERGDSAVYLCASTGQRGRLHGYTFGSGTRLTVV.

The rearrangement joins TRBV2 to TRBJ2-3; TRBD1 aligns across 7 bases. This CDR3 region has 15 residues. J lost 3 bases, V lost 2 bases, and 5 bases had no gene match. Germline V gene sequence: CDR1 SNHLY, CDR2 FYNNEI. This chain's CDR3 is CASSEMSGGTDTQYF. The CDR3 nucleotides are TGTGCCAGCAGTGAAATGTCAGGGGGAACAGATACGCAGTATTTT.

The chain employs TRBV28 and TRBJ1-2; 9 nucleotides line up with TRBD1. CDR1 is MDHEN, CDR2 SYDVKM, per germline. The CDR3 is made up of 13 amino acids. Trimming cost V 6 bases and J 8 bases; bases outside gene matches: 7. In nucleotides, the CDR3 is TGTGCCAGCAGACCGGGACAGGGATTCGGCTACACCTTC. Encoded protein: CASRPGQGFGYTF.

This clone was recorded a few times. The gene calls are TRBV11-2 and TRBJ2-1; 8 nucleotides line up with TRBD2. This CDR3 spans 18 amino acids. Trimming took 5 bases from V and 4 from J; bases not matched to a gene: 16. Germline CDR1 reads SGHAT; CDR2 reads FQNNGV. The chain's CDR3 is CASSHIMGGASGYNEQFF. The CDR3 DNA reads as TGTGCCAGCAGCCACATCATGGGAGGGGCTAGCGGGTACAATGAGCAGTTCTTC.

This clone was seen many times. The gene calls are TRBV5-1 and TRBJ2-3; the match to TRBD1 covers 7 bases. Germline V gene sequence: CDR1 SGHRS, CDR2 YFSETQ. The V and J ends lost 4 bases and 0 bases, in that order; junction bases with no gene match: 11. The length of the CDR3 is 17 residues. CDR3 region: CASSTGTALTSTDTQYF. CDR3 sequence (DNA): TGCGCCAGCAGCACCGGGACAGCACTAACTAGCACAGATACGCAGTATTTT. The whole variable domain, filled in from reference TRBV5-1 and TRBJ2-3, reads KAGVTQTPRYLIKTRGQQVTLSCSPISGHRSVSWYQQTPGQGLQFLFEYFSETQRNKGNFPGRFSGRQFSNSRSEMNVSTLELGDSALYLCASSTGTALTSTDTQYFGPGTRLTVL.

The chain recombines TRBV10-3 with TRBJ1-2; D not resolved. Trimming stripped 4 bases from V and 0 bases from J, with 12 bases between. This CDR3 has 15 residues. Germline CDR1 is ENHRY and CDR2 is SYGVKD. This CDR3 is CAISGVSRPNYGYTF. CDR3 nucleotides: TGTGCCATCAGTGGGGTGTCCAGGCCTAACTATGGCTACACCTTC.

Here the CDR3 DNA reads TGTGCCAGCAGCCCAGGGGTCGGGGGGTGTCAGCCCCAGCATTTT. Its protein product is CASSPGVGGCQPQHF. V is TRBV21-1 and J is TRBJ1-5. TRBV21-1 is noted as a pseudogene. CDR3 size: 15 residues.

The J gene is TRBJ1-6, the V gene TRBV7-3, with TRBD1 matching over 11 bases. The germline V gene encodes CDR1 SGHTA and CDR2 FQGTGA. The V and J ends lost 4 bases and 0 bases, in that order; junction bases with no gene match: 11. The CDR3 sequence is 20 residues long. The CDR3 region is CASSSQGAGTGGSYNSPLHF. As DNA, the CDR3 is TGTGCCAGCAGCTCCCAAGGGGCCGGGACAGGGGGCTCCTATAATTCACCCCTCCACTTT. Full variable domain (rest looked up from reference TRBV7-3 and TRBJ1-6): GAGVSQTPSNKVTEKGKYVELRCDPISGHTALYWYRQSLGQGPEFLIYFQGTGAADDSGLPNDRFFAVRPEGSVSTLKIQRTERGDSAVYLCASSSQGAGTGGSYNSPLHFGNGTRLTVT.

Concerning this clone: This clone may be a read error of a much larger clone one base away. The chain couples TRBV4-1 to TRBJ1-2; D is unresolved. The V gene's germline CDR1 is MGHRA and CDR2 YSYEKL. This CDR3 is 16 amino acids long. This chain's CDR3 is CASSQGLTDSNYGFTF. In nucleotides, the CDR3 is TGCGCCAGCAGCCAAGGCTTGACGGATTCTAACTATGGCTTCACCTTC.

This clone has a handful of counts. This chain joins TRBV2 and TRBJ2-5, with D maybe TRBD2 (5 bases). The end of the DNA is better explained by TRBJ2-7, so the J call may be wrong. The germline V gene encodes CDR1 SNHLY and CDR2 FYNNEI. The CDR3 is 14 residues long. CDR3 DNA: TGTGCCAGCAGTGAAATCCGGGGTTGGTACGAGCAGTACTTC. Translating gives CASSEIRGWYEQYF.

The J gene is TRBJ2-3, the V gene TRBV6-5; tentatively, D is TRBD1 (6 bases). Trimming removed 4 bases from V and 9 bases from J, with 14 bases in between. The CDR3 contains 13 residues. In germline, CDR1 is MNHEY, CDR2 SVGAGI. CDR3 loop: CASSLASGATQYF. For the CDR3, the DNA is TGTGCCAGCAGTTTGGCTTCAGGGGCCACGCAGTATTTT.

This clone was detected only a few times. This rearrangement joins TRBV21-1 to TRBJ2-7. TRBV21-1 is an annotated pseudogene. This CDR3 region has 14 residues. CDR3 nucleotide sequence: TGTGCCAGCAGCAAAGTCAAGGGTCCCTACGAGCAGTACTTC. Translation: CASSKVKGPYEQYF.

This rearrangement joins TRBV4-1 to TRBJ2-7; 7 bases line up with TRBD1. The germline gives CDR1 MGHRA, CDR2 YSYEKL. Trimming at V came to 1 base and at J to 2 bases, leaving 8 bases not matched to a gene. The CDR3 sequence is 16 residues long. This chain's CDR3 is CASSQVLGQHAYEQYF. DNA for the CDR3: TGCGCCAGCAGCCAAGTCCTGGGACAGCATGCCTACGAGCAGTACTTC.

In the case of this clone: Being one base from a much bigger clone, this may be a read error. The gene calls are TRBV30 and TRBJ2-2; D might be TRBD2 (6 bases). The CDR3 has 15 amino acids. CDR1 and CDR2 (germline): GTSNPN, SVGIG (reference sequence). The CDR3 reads CTWSPSRGDIGELFF. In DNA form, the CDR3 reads TGTACCTGGAGCCCCTCCCGCGGGGATATCGGGGAGCTGTTTTTT.

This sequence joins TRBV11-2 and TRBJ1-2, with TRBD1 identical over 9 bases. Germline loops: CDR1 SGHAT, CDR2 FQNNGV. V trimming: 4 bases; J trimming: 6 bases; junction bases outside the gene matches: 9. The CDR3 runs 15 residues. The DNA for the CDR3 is TGTGCCAGCAGCTCCCGGGACAGGGTACAGGATGGCTACACCTTC. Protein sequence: CASSSRDRVQDGYTF.

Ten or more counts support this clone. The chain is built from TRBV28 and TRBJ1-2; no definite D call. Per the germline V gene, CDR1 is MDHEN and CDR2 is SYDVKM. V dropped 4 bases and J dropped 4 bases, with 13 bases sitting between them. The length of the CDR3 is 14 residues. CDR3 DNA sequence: TGTGCCAGCAGTTCGCCCGGGAGATCCTATGGCTACACCTTC. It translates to CASSSPGRSYGYTF.

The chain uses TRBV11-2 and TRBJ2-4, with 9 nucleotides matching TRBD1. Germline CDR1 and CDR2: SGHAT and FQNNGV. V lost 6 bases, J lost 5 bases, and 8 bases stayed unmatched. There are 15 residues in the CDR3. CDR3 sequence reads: CASRLDRGGQNIQYF. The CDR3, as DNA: TGTGCCAGCAGACTCGACAGGGGGGGTCAAAACATTCAGTACTTC. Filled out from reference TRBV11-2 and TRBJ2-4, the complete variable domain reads EAGVAQSPRYKIIEKRQSVAFWCNPISGHATLYWYQQILGQGPKLLIQFQNNGVVDDSQLPKDRFSAERLKGVDSTLKIQPAKLEDSAVYLCASRLDRGGQNIQYFGAGTRLSVL.

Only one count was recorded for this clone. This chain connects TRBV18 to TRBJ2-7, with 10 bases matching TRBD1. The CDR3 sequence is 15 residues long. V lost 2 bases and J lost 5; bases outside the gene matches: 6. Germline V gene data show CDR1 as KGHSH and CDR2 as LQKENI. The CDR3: CASSPTGQGIHEQYF. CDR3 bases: TGTGCCAGCTCACCAACGGGACAGGGGATCCACGAGCAGTACTTC.

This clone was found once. The CDR3 loop is CASSVATFRTDTQYF. CDR3 DNA sequence: TGTGCCAGTAGTGTAGCGACTTTCCGCACAGATACGCAGTATTTT. The chain couples TRBV19 to TRBJ2-3; D might be TRBD2 (5 bases). The V gene lost 5 bases and the J gene lost 1 base, with 13 bases spanning the gap. The germline gives CDR1 LNHDA, CDR2 SQIVND (reference sequence). The CDR3 sequence is 15 residues long.

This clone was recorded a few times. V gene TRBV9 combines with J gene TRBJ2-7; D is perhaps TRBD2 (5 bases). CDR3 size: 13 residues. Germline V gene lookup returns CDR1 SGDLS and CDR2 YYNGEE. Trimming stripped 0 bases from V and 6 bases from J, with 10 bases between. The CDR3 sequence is CASSVGESGEQYF. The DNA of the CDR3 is TGTGCCAGCAGCGTAGGGGAGAGTGGCGAGCAGTACTTC.

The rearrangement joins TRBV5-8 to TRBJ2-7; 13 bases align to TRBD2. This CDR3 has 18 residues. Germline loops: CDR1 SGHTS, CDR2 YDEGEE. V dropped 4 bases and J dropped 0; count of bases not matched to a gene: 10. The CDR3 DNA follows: TGTGCCAGCAGCGTGATGAACGGACTAGCGGGGGTCTCCTACGAGCAGTACTTC. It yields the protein CASSVMNGLAGVSYEQYF.